Listed below are T cell receptor beta chains from one sample, sequenced in a study of T cell changes during pregnancy in multiple sclerosis. Profiling relied on immunoSEQ multiplex PCR, and the TCRdb table lists in-frame clones only, not all of them. The table has 80,000 to 100,000 clones, 85% to 95% seen once; the top ten hold over 0.85%. Sequencing was performed on peripheral blood, taken after pregnancy. The origin of the receptors is a female donor with multiple sclerosis, enrolled in a pregnancy study. Both conserved end residues are part of each CDR3. The D gene is left open where the match is weak. Not all rows give a size; the values are once, few, many and, for expanded clones, a class.

j_gene	abundance	d_gene	v_gene	CDR3aa	CDR3nt
TRBJ1-1	-	-	TRBV27	CASSLVGGTEAFF	TGTGCCAGCAGTTTGGTCGGCGGCACTGAAGCTTTCTTT
TRBJ1-2	-	-	TRBV5-8	CASSGWVRSNYGYTF	TGTGCCAGCAGCGGGTGGGTGAGGAGCAACTATGGCTACACCTTC
TRBJ2-7	-	-	TRBV28	CASGREQTAHEQYF	TGTGCCAGCGGCCGGGAGCAGACGGCGCACGAGCAGTACTTC
TRBJ2-7	once	-	TRBV7-2	CASSLGIPGYEQYF	TGTGCCAGCAGCTTAGGAATTCCCGGCTACGAGCAGTACTTC
TRBJ2-7	-	TRBD2	TRBV7-6	CASSLVWGGEQYF	TGTGCCAGCAGCTTAGTCTGGGGGGGCGAGCAGTACTTC
TRBJ1-2	-	TRBD1	TRBV29-1	CSVEVPSPYRGQGYTF	TGCAGCGTTGAAGTCCCATCGCCCTACAGGGGGCAAGGCTACACCTTC
TRBJ2-7	-	TRBD2	TRBV6-5	CASSRTSGSYEQYF	TGTGCCAGCAGCCGGACTAGCGGGTCCTACGAGCAGTACTTC
TRBJ2-7	-	TRBD1	TRBV19	CASSMGGQGEPYEQYF	TGTGCCAGTAGCATGGGGGGACAGGGCGAACCCTACGAGCAGTACTTC
TRBJ2-7	-	-	TRBV5-1	CASSLATGYYEQYF	TGCGCCAGCAGCTTGGCTACAGGTTACTACGAGCAGTACTTC
TRBJ2-7	-	TRBD2	TRBV9	CASSATSGYEQYF	TGTGCCAGCAGCGCGACTAGCGGGTACGAGCAGTACTTC
TRBJ1-2	-	-	TRBV6-5	CASSPSTAGNYGYTF	TGTGCCAGCAGCCCATCCACGGCAGGGAACTATGGCTACACCTTC
TRBJ2-7	-	TRBD2	TRBV13	CASTLRSGRLSSYEQYF	TGTGCCAGCACCCTACGTAGCGGGAGGCTAAGCTCCTACGAGCAGTACTTC
TRBJ1-1	-	-	TRBV13	CASTLRGGRNTEAFF	TGTGCCAGCACCCTCCGGGGGGGGCGGAACACTGAAGCTTTCTTT
TRBJ2-5	-	-	TRBV5-1	CASSDSMGETQYF	TGCGCCAGCAGTGACAGCATGGGAGAGACCCAGTACTTC
TRBJ1-2	-	-	TRBV27	CASSLYQNYGYTF	TGTGCCAGCAGTTTATATCAGAACTATGGCTACACCTTC
TRBJ1-1	-	-	TRBV2	CASSQGRMNTEAFF	TGTGCCAGCAGTCAGGGGCGCATGAACACTGAAGCTTTCTTT
TRBJ1-1	few	TRBD1	TRBV6-1	CASTKLQGGTEAFF	TGTGCCAGCACCAAATTACAGGGGGGCACTGAAGCTTTCTTT
TRBJ2-5	-	-	TRBV27	CASSLSIFFRTQETQYF	TGTGCCAGCAGTTTATCGATCTTTTTTCGAACTCAAGAGACCCAGTACTTC
TRBJ2-7	-	TRBD1	TRBV5-1	CASSKGGPPSYEQYF	TGCGCCAGCAGCAAAGGGGGCCCTCCCTCCTACGAGCAGTACTTC
TRBJ1-2	-	TRBD1	TRBV5-4	CASSPGWTGGFNYGYTF	TGTGCCAGCAGCCCGGGGTGGACAGGGGGTTTTAACTATGGCTACACCTTC
TRBJ1-4	-	-	TRBV7-9	CASSPRQATNEKLFF	TGTGCCAGCAGCCCGCGACAGGCCACTAATGAAAAACTGTTTTTT
TRBJ2-1	once	-	TRBV4-1	CASSQVFRSEQFF	TGCGCCAGCAGCCAAGTTTTTCGAAGCGAGCAGTTCTTC
TRBJ2-3	-	TRBD2	TRBV11-2	CASSLEGGGIDTQYF	TGTGCCAGCAGCTTAGAGGGGGGAGGGATAGATACGCAGTATTTT
TRBJ2-7	once	TRBD2	TRBV6-4	CASILRSAGASTGEQYF	TGTGCCAGCATCCTCAGATCAGCGGGAGCTTCCACCGGCGAGCAGTACTTC
TRBJ2-5	once	-	TRBV5-1	CASSLIPGTREETQYF	TGCGCCAGCAGCTTAATACCCGGGACAAGGGAAGAGACCCAGTACTTC
TRBJ1-1	once	-	TRBV19	CASSIDSGRGTEAFF	TGTGCCAGTAGTATAGATTCCGGGCGGGGCACTGAAGCTTTCTTT
TRBJ2-7	-	TRBD1	TRBV28	CASSSTGNEQYF	TGTGCCAGCAGTTCGACAGGGAACGAGCAGTACTTC
TRBJ2-7	-	TRBD2	TRBV5-1	CASSPSLGRAYEQYF	TGCGCCAGCAGCCCGAGCCTTGGGAGGGCTTACGAGCAGTACTTC
TRBJ1-1	-	-	TRBV28	CASSLQQGGAEAFF	TGTGCCAGCAGTTTACAGCAGGGAGGTGCTGAAGCTTTCTTT
TRBJ1-5	-	-	TRBV27	CASSLAGNQPQHF	TGTGCCAGCAGTTTAGCCGGGAATCAGCCCCAGCATTTT
TRBJ1-2	-	-	TRBV27	CASSYQGGRVYGYTF	TGTGCCAGCAGTTATCAAGGGGGGAGGGTGTATGGCTACACCTTC
TRBJ2-5	-	TRBD2	TRBV7-9	CASGTGTRRETQYF	TGTGCCAGTGGAACCGGGACTAGAAGGGAGACCCAGTACTTC
TRBJ2-7	-	TRBD2	TRBV29-1	CSVEEGGNEQYF	TGCAGCGTTGAAGAGGGGGGGAACGAGCAGTACTTC
TRBJ2-2	-	-	TRBV9	CASGVLASGELFF	TGTGCCAGCGGAGTACTAGCTTCCGGGGAGCTGTTTTTT
TRBJ1-5	once	-	TRBV27	CASSYPDRSSNQPQHF	TGTGCCAGCAGTTACCCCGACAGATCTAGCAATCAGCCCCAGCATTTT
TRBJ1-2	-	-	TRBV9	CASSPDGGGNYGYTF	TGTGCCAGCAGCCCTGACGGGGGTGGTAACTATGGCTACACCTTC
TRBJ2-4	-	TRBD1	TRBV27	CASSGGTGGIQYF	TGTGCCAGCAGTGGCGGGACAGGTGGCATTCAGTACTTC
TRBJ2-5	-	TRBD1	TRBV7-6	CASSSGQPQETQYF	TGTGCCAGCAGCTCGGGACAGCCCCAAGAGACCCAGTACTTC
TRBJ2-3	-	TRBD1	TRBV6-5	CASRTGTGEVTQYF	TGTGCCAGCAGAACCGGGACAGGGGAGGTTACGCAGTATTTT
TRBJ2-1	once	-	TRBV4-1	CASSQPRLVSSYNEQFF	TGCGCCAGCAGCCAACCCCGACTTGTCAGCTCCTACAATGAGCAGTTCTTC
TRBJ2-1	-	TRBD2	TRBV5-1	CASSLQGLASVYNEQFF	TGCGCCAGCAGCTTACAGGGACTAGCGTCCGTTTACAATGAGCAGTTCTTC
TRBJ2-1	-	TRBD2	TRBV10-2	CASSESGLAGVFNEQFF	TGCGCCAGCAGTGAGTCTGGACTAGCGGGAGTTTTCAATGAGCAGTTCTTC